This TCR beta chain was observed in a study of blood T cell repertoires in COVID-19. On the study more broadly: Specimens from acute and convalescent COVID-19 originated in the United States, Italy and Spain.

In this sample, this clone turned up a few times. Germline CDR1 reads SGHNT; CDR2 reads YYREEE (reference sequence). This CDR3 comprises 12 residues. The V gene lost 0 bases and the J gene lost 9 bases, with 10 bases spanning the gap. Method: immunoSEQ multiplex PCR; TCRdb's copy keeps in-frame clones and lacks some. The table includes under 150,000 clones, 76% detected once. The clonotype originates from a man in his sixties with acute or convalescent COVID-19. The material sequenced was peripheral blood. The rearrangement links TRBV5-4 to TRBJ2-7; TRBD2 might be the D (5 bases). CDR3: CASSLGGLRQYF. CDR3 DNA sequence: TGTGCCAGCAGCTTGGGAGGGCTGCGGCAGTACTTC.